The source of this T cell receptor (beta chain) is a study of cytomegalovirus exposure and HLA in healthy donors. Study-level background: Earlier sequencing of around 190 million T cells yielded approximately 100 million unique TCR beta sequences.

PCR used 60 Vbeta primers and 13 Jbeta primers. Sequenced by immunoSEQ multiplex PCR; TCRdb stores in-frame clones only, minus some. Of about 180,000 clones listed, about 78% are singletons. The germline CDR1 and CDR2 sequences are LNHDA and SQIVND (reference sequence). The CDR3 is 15 residues long. Trimming took off 7 bases at V and 3 bases at J, with 18 bases between the two ends. The TCR was taken from a man in his 60s in good health and CMV-seronegative. Source material: PBMCs. The V gene is TRBV19, the J gene TRBJ1-1; tentative D call: TRBD1 (6 bases). In DNA, the CDR3 is TGTGCCAGTACCGAGACGGGGGGCGCGGACACTGAAGCTTTCTTT. Amino acid sequence: CASTETGGADTEAFF.